The 19 T cell receptor beta chains presented below share a single source sample, sequenced in a study of T cells in Graves' hyperthyroidism and ophthalmopathy. From RNA transcripts, TCR beta CDR3 regions were amplified. When the TCR CDR3 underwent first-round RT-PCR, the HTBI primer set was used. Using its own MiXCR run on the multiplex PCR reads, TCRdb lists one record per CDR3 protein. The data contain roughly 500,000 distinct CDR3 sequences, 46% of them singletons. The sequenced material came from peripheral blood or thyroid tissue (not recorded which). Receptors were obtained from an adult woman with Graves' disease, either hyperthyroidism or ophthalmopathy (not recorded which).

Only one count was recorded for this clonotype. The chain couples TRBV2 to TRBJ1-3; D gene ambiguous. The CDR3 has 14 residues. The germline gives CDR1 SNHLY, CDR2 FYNNEI. V gave up 4 bases and J gave up 3 bases, with 10 bases separating them. For the CDR3, the DNA is TGTGCCAGCAGTGCAGCGGGGTATGGAAACACCATATATTTT. Amino acid sequence: CASSAAGYGNTIYF. Full variable domain (missing parts from reference TRBV2 and TRBJ1-3): EPEVTQTPSHQVTQMGQEVILRCVPISNHLYFYWYRQILGQKVEFLVSFYNNEISEKSEIFDDQFSVERPDGSNFTLKIRSTKLEDSAMYFCASSAAGYGNTIYFGEGSWLTVV.

In this sample, this clonotype turned up many times. The chain carries TRBV6-4 and TRBJ1-1; no reliable D call. Looked up from germline, CDR1 is MRHNA and CDR2 is SNTAGT. The CDR3 extends over 13 amino acids. The V gene lost 5 bases and the J gene lost 3 bases, with 10 bases spanning the gap. The chain's CDR3 is CASSYTEDTEAFF. CDR3 bases: TGTGCCAGCAGTTATACCGAGGACACTGAAGCTTTCTTT.

This clonotype was counted many times. The V gene is TRBV20-1, the J gene TRBJ1-5; D unresolved. Per the germline V gene, CDR1 is DFQATT and CDR2 is SNEGSKA (reference sequence). This CDR3 comprises 15 residues. Trimming shortened V by 0 bases and J by 4 bases, and 13 bases separated the two germline ends. The CDR3 DNA sequence: TGCAGTGCTAGAGATTTCCCCGTAGGGAATCAGCCCCAGCATTTT. Amino acid sequence: CSARDFPVGNQPQHF.

The genes are TRBV20-1 and TRBJ1-6, with TRBD1 as a possible D gene (6 bases). The CDR3 length is 18 residues. Germline CDR1 and CDR2: DFQATT and SNEGSKA (reference sequence). Trimming stripped 6 bases from V and 0 bases from J, with 21 bases between. The CDR3 loop is CSAPAWGQSSSYNSPLHF. The CDR3, as DNA: TGCAGTGCCCCCGCTTGGGGGCAGTCGAGCTCCTATAATTCACCCCTCCACTTT.

This clonotype came up many times. The chain uses TRBV4-1 and TRBJ2-7; the match to TRBD2 covers 11 bases. V was clipped by 2 bases and J by 3 bases; unmatched bases: 12. Germline CDR1 and CDR2: MGHRA and YSYEKL. CDR3 size: 18 residues. The CDR3 region is CASSQLPAGTSGGYEQYF. CDR3 DNA: TGCGCCAGCAGCCAACTTCCTGCCGGGACTAGCGGAGGCTACGAGCAGTACTTC.

The V gene is TRBV7-2, the J gene TRBJ1-5; D is unclear. The length of the CDR3 is 13 residues. The ends were cut back, 3 bases at V and 5 bases at J, with 8 bases in the middle. Per the germline V gene, CDR1 is SGHTA and CDR2 is FQGNSA. The CDR3 region has the DNA TGTGCCAGCAGCTTGCGAGGTTATCAGCCCCAGCATTTT. Translating gives CASSLRGYQPQHF.

The chain employs TRBV29-1 and TRBJ2-3, with 9 positions matching TRBD2. V trimming: 7 bases; J trimming: 0 bases; junction bases outside the gene matches: 5. From germline, CDR1 is SQVTM and CDR2 ANQGSEA. The CDR3 is 14 amino acids. In DNA, the CDR3 is TGCAGCGGTAGGACTAGCGCCAGCACAGATACGCAGTATTTT. Translated, it gives CSGRTSASTDTQYF.

J is TRBJ1-6 and V is TRBV7-3; 8 bases line up with TRBD1. The V segment lost 4 bases and the J segment 7 bases; nucleotides outside the gene matches: 9. The CDR3 length is 16 residues. Germline values: CDR1 SGHTA, CDR2 FQGTGA. In nucleotides, the CDR3 is TGTGCCAGCAGCTGCGACAGGGGCTGGGGAAATTCACCCCTCCACTTT. It yields the protein CASSCDRGWGNSPLHF. The full variable domain, rest sourced from reference TRBV7-3 and TRBJ1-6, is GAGVSQTPSNKVTEKGKYVELRCDPISGHTALYWYRQSLGQGPEFLIYFQGTGAADDSGLPNDRFFAVRPEGSVSTLKIQRTERGDSAVYLCASSCDRGWGNSPLHFGNGTRLTVT.

This clonotype was recorded only once. The gene calls are TRBV2 and TRBJ1-1; D possibly corresponds to TRBD1 (5 bases). The CDR3 loop spans 14 amino acids. Germline V CDR1 and CDR2: SNHLY, FYNNEI. The germline V and J ends were trimmed by 7 bases and 4 bases, with 16 bases remaining between them. The CDR3 region has the DNA TGTGCCAGCACCAAGGGGCGGAGAAGCACTGAAGCTTTCTTT. Its translation: CASTKGRRSTEAFF.

The rearrangement uses TRBV10-3 and TRBJ2-7, with TRBD1 matching over 11 bases. Germline CDR1 and CDR2: ENHRY and SYGVKD. V shed 4 bases and J 4 bases; nucleotides not matched to a gene: 6. This CDR3 is built from 15 residues. This CDR3 reads CAISAVDRGLYEQYF. DNA of the CDR3: TGTGCCATCAGTGCGGTGGACAGGGGGCTATACGAGCAGTACTTC.

This clonotype occurred many times. The rearrangement joins TRBV15 to TRBJ2-7, with TRBD1 identical over 9 bases. The CDR3 extends over 13 amino acids. Losses at the gene ends were 9 bases for V and 6 bases for J; bases not matched to a gene: 9. The germline V gene encodes CDR1 LNHNV and CDR2 YYDKDF (reference sequence). CDR3 in DNA: TGTGCCACACGACAGGGGGAAGCGTGCGAGCAGTACTTC. Translated: CATRQGEACEQYF.

V and J are TRBV11-2 and TRBJ2-7; 11 bases map to TRBD2. CDR1 is SGHAT and CDR2 is FQNNGV in the germline V gene. Unmatched junction bases numbered 13, after V lost 4 bases and J lost 5 bases. CDR3 length: 17 residues. CDR3 residues: CASSSMTSGKDIDEQYF. Here the CDR3 DNA reads TGTGCCAGCAGCTCCATGACTAGCGGGAAGGACATTGACGAGCAGTACTTC.

The rearrangement links TRBV20-1 to TRBJ2-5; no firm D call. This CDR3 is 13 amino acids long. V was pared by 2 bases and J by 2 bases, with 9 bases between. Germline CDR1 reads DFQATT; CDR2 reads SNEGSKA (reference sequence). The CDR3 is CSARMAVQETQYF. CDR3 sequence (DNA): TGCAGTGCTAGAATGGCGGTACAAGAGACCCAGTACTTC.

V and J are TRBV3-1 and TRBJ2-7; D gene unclear. Trimming took off 1 base at V and 3 bases at J, with 7 bases between the two ends. CDR3 length equals 13 residues. The V gene's germline CDR1 is LGHDT and CDR2 YNNKEL (reference sequence). The CDR3 DNA reads TGTGCCAGCAGCCAAGGGCAGATCTACGAGCAGTACTTC. Its protein product is CASSQGQIYEQYF.

This clonotype was picked up many times. V usage is TRBV10-3 and J usage is TRBJ2-7; no firm D call. The CDR3 length is 13 residues. CDR1 is ENHRY, CDR2 SYGVKD, per germline. The V end lost 10 bases, the J end lost 3 bases, and 16 bases lay between the germline ends. The CDR3 coding sequence is TGTGCCACCACGGACGGCCCCTTCTACGAGCAGTACTTC. Its protein is CATTDGPFYEQYF.

There are a few counts of this clonotype. The chain employs TRBV29-1 and TRBJ1-4; unclear D gene. The CDR3 spans 11 residues. Germline CDR1 reads SQVTM; CDR2 reads ANQGSEA. V lost 4 bases and J lost 7, with 7 bases in between. The DNA for the CDR3 is TGCAGCGTTGGCACGGGTGAAAAACTGTTTTTT. As protein: CSVGTGEKLFF.

This clonotype was counted ten times or more. The V gene is TRBV2, the J gene TRBJ2-7; D gene uncertain. The CDR3 extends over 15 amino acids. Germline CDR1 and CDR2: SNHLY and FYNNEI. The V gene lost 5 bases and the J gene lost 7 bases, with 21 bases spanning the gap. Written as DNA, the CDR3 is TGTGCCAGCAGTAATCCACCAGTCAGCCCGTATGAGCAGTACTTC. Translation: CASSNPPVSPYEQYF. Together with reference TRBV2 and TRBJ2-7, the CDR3 gives the full variable domain: EPEVTQTPSHQVTQMGQEVILRCVPISNHLYFYWYRQILGQKVEFLVSFYNNEISEKSEIFDDQFSVERPDGSNFTLKIRSTKLEDSAMYFCASSNPPVSPYEQYFGPGTRLTVT.

J is TRBJ2-5 and V is TRBV2, with D perhaps given as TRBD1 or TRBD2 (5 bases each). CDR1 SNHLY and CDR2 FYNNEI come from the germline V gene. V lost 10 bases and J lost 5, with 26 bases in between. The CDR3 extends over 16 amino acids. In DNA, the CDR3 is TGTGCCACCTCGCTGTCCGGTTGGGGGATGATGGAGACCCAGTACTTC. Translation: CATSLSGWGMMETQYF.

This clonotype was seen only a few times. The chain joins TRBV12-3 or TRBV12-4 to TRBJ2-5, with 9 bases that match TRBD1. The CDR3 covers 14 residues. V was pared by 6 bases and J by 5 bases, with 7 bases of the junction left unmatched. The CDR3 sequence is CASSLTGGGETQYF. The CDR3, as DNA: TGTGCCAGCAGCTTAACAGGGGGCGGGGAGACCCAGTACTTC.